The rows below give T cell receptor beta chains drawn from one sample of a study of OX40 agonist ivuxolimab in advanced cancers. The protocol was immunoSEQ multiplex PCR, while the TCRdb copy is restricted to in-frame clones and leaves out a portion. The sample consists of 70,000 to 95,000 clones, around four fifths of them appearing once. Sequences were derived from CD4+ or CD8+ T cells sorted from blood, sampled in a trial of the OX40 agonist ivuxolimab. The receptors were sampled from an adult with an advanced solid tumor such as melanoma, head and neck, liver or kidney cancer. The CDR3 runs from the conserved cysteine through the conserved F or W. A D gene is named only where the DNA matches it firmly. Clone size is given for some rows only: seen once, a few or many times, or a class if the clone is expanded.

clone size: .; V gene: TRBV5-4; J gene: TRBJ2-5; D gene: TRBD1; CDR3 protein: CASSPTGDRGRRETQYF; CDR3 DNA: TGTGCCAGCAGCCCCACTGGGGACAGGGGGCGTCGGGAGACCCAGTACTTC
clone size: .; V gene: TRBV7-2; J gene: TRBJ2-3; D gene: TRBD2; CDR3 protein: CASSSGLVPDTQYF; CDR3 DNA: TGTGCCAGCAGCTCCGGACTAGTCCCAGATACGCAGTATTTT
clone size: .; V gene: TRBV7-3; J gene: TRBJ2-5; D gene: .; CDR3 protein: CASSEYAGIGETQYF; CDR3 DNA: TGTGCCAGCAGCGAGTATGCGGGCATCGGTGAGACCCAGTACTTC
clone size: .; V gene: TRBV28; J gene: TRBJ1-1; D gene: .; CDR3 protein: CASSRTVNTEAFF; CDR3 DNA: TGTGCCAGCAGTCGGACAGTGAACACTGAAGCTTTCTTT
clone size: .; V gene: TRBV23-1; J gene: TRBJ1-5; D gene: .; CDR3 protein: CASPRGGTANQPQHF; CDR3 DNA: TGCGCCAGCCCCCGCGGGGGCACCGCCAATCAGCCCCAGCATTTT
clone size: .; V gene: TRBV6-5; J gene: TRBJ2-5; D gene: TRBD1; CDR3 protein: CASTRQGRETQYF; CDR3 DNA: TGTGCCAGTACCAGACAGGGGCGAGAGACCCAGTACTTC
clone size: .; V gene: TRBV5-6; J gene: TRBJ1-2; D gene: TRBD1; CDR3 protein: CASSGQGAYGYTF; CDR3 DNA: TGTGCCAGCAGCGGACAGGGGGCCTATGGCTACACCTTC
clone size: .; V gene: TRBV11-2; J gene: TRBJ2-7; D gene: TRBD2; CDR3 protein: CASSLEAGTTYEQYF; CDR3 DNA: TGTGCCAGCAGCTTAGAGGCAGGGACTACCTACGAGCAGTACTTC
clone size: .; V gene: TRBV19; J gene: TRBJ2-7; D gene: .; CDR3 protein: CASTTTGNSYEQYF; CDR3 DNA: TGTGCCAGTACAACGACAGGTAACTCCTACGAGCAGTACTTC
clone size: .; V gene: TRBV7-2; J gene: TRBJ1-6; D gene: TRBD1; CDR3 protein: CASGTGGMYSPLHF; CDR3 DNA: TGTGCCAGCGGAACAGGGGGCATGTATTCACCCCTCCACTTT
clone size: .; V gene: TRBV18; J gene: TRBJ1-1; D gene: TRBD1; CDR3 protein: CASSPLGQGNTEAFF; CDR3 DNA: TGTGCCAGCTCACCCCTTGGACAGGGGAACACTGAAGCTTTCTTT
clone size: .; V gene: TRBV5-1; J gene: TRBJ1-3; D gene: TRBD1; CDR3 protein: CASSLSSGGVGNTIYF; CDR3 DNA: TGCGCCAGCAGCTTGTCTTCAGGGGGGGTCGGAAACACCATATATTTT
clone size: .; V gene: TRBV6-4; J gene: TRBJ2-1; D gene: TRBD2; CDR3 protein: CASSDDPRLAGTNEQFF; CDR3 DNA: TGTGCCAGCAGTGACGACCCCCGACTAGCGGGGACCAATGAGCAGTTCTTC
clone size: .; V gene: TRBV30; J gene: TRBJ1-5; D gene: .; CDR3 protein: CAWSLDSDQPQHF; CDR3 DNA: TGTGCCTGGAGTTTGGACAGTGATCAGCCCCAGCATTTT
clone size: .; V gene: TRBV6-4; J gene: TRBJ2-1; D gene: TRBD2; CDR3 protein: CASSDERGVEQFF; CDR3 DNA: TGTGCCAGCAGTGATGAGCGGGGGGTTGAGCAGTTCTTC
clone size: .; V gene: TRBV7-9; J gene: TRBJ2-5; D gene: .; CDR3 protein: CASSFEGETQYF; CDR3 DNA: TGTGCCAGCAGCTTCGAAGGAGAGACCCAGTACTTC
clone size: many; V gene: TRBV19; J gene: TRBJ2-3; D gene: .; CDR3 protein: CASRDRDKAEDTQYF; CDR3 DNA: TGTGCCAGTAGAGACCGGGACAAAGCAGAAGATACGCAGTATTTT
clone size: .; V gene: TRBV4-2; J gene: TRBJ1-2; D gene: .; CDR3 protein: CASSQDSGAGGYTF; CDR3 DNA: TGTGCCAGCAGCCAAGATTCCGGGGCGGGGGGCTACACCTTC
clone size: few; V gene: TRBV19; J gene: TRBJ2-2; D gene: .; CDR3 protein: CASSGRGPITGELFF; CDR3 DNA: TGTGCCAGTAGTGGGAGGGGGCCAATTACCGGGGAGCTGTTTTTT
clone size: .; V gene: TRBV21-1; J gene: TRBJ1-6; D gene: .; CDR3 protein: CASSNVGGQYNSPLHF; CDR3 DNA: TGTGCCAGCAGCAACGTTGGCGGGCAGTATAATTCACCCCTCCACTTT
clone size: .; V gene: TRBV11-1; J gene: TRBJ1-1; D gene: .; CDR3 protein: CASSFDTEAFF; CDR3 DNA: TGTGCCAGCAGCTTTGACACTGAAGCTTTCTTT
clone size: .; V gene: TRBV7-3; J gene: TRBJ2-3; D gene: .; CDR3 protein: CASSLLGTDTQYF; CDR3 DNA: TGTGCCAGCAGCTTACTCGGAACAGATACGCAGTATTTT
clone size: .; V gene: TRBV6-5; J gene: TRBJ2-6; D gene: .; CDR3 protein: CASRPRFAGANVLTF; CDR3 DNA: TGTGCCAGCCGGCCCCGCTTCGCTGGGGCCAACGTCCTGACTTTC
clone size: .; V gene: TRBV6-5; J gene: TRBJ1-2; D gene: .; CDR3 protein: CASTKTGFDYGYTF; CDR3 DNA: TGTGCCAGCACCAAAACAGGGTTTGACTATGGCTACACCTTC
clone size: few; V gene: TRBV30; J gene: TRBJ2-2; D gene: .; CDR3 protein: CAWGPVGGELFF; CDR3 DNA: TGTGCCTGGGGGCCGGTGGGCGGGGAGCTGTTTTTT
clone size: .; V gene: TRBV6-1; J gene: TRBJ2-7; D gene: TRBD1; CDR3 protein: CANQKLPGQGYEQYF; CDR3 DNA: TGTGCCAACCAAAAATTACCGGGACAGGGATACGAGCAGTACTTC
clone size: once; V gene: TRBV6-1; J gene: TRBJ1-2; D gene: .; CDR3 protein: CASSEQGSWLANYGYTF; CDR3 DNA: TGTGCCAGCAGTGAACAGGGCTCATGGTTAGCTAACTATGGCTACACCTTC
clone size: .; V gene: TRBV15; J gene: TRBJ2-1; D gene: TRBD2; CDR3 protein: CATRKAGGSYNEQFF; CDR3 DNA: TGTGCCACCAGGAAAGCGGGGGGGTCCTACAATGAGCAGTTCTTC
clone size: few; V gene: TRBV4-2; J gene: TRBJ1-2; D gene: .; CDR3 protein: CASSRDGSQGYTF; CDR3 DNA: TGTGCCAGCAGCCGGGACGGGAGTCAGGGCTACACCTTC
clone size: .; V gene: TRBV29-1; J gene: TRBJ1-4; D gene: .; CDR3 protein: CSAREALGREKLFF; CDR3 DNA: TGCAGCGCCCGAGAGGCTCTTGGGCGTGAAAAACTGTTTTTT
clone size: few; V gene: TRBV9; J gene: TRBJ1-2; D gene: .; CDR3 protein: CASSDLRDSANYGYTF; CDR3 DNA: TGTGCCAGCAGCGATCTACGCGACAGTGCAAACTATGGCTACACCTTC
clone size: .; V gene: TRBV5-1; J gene: TRBJ2-2; D gene: .; CDR3 protein: CASSLVGSNTGELFF; CDR3 DNA: TGCGCCAGCAGCTTGGTGGGGTCCAACACCGGGGAGCTGTTTTTT
clone size: .; V gene: TRBV5-1; J gene: TRBJ1-2; D gene: TRBD1; CDR3 protein: CASSLTGFGYGYTF; CDR3 DNA: TGCGCCAGCAGCCTGACAGGGTTTGGCTATGGCTACACCTTC
clone size: .; V gene: TRBV7-2; J gene: TRBJ1-2; D gene: .; CDR3 protein: CASSPGTSGYGYTF; CDR3 DNA: TGTGCCAGCAGCCCGGGTACTTCGGGCTATGGCTACACCTTC
clone size: .; V gene: TRBV7-9; J gene: TRBJ1-1; D gene: .; CDR3 protein: CASSHQANKGEAFF; CDR3 DNA: TGTGCCAGCAGCCACCAGGCCAACAAGGGTGAAGCTTTCTTT
clone size: .; V gene: TRBV28; J gene: TRBJ1-1; D gene: TRBD1; CDR3 protein: CASSLSYRGRRRSPEAFF; CDR3 DNA: TGTGCCAGCAGTTTATCCTACAGGGGGCGACGCCGATCCCCTGAAGCTTTCTTT
clone size: .; V gene: TRBV6-5; J gene: TRBJ1-5; D gene: .; CDR3 protein: CASSYGREGNQPQHF; CDR3 DNA: TGTGCCAGCAGTTACGGCAGGGAAGGCAATCAGCCCCAGCATTTT
clone size: .; V gene: TRBV28; J gene: TRBJ1-3; D gene: .; CDR3 protein: CASSLKRVSGNTIYF; CDR3 DNA: TGTGCCAGCAGTTTGAAAAGGGTCTCTGGAAACACCATATATTTT
clone size: once; V gene: TRBV2; J gene: TRBJ1-2; D gene: .; CDR3 protein: CASILGGELTGPNYGYTF; CDR3 DNA: TGTGCCAGCATCTTGGGGGGGGAGTTGACGGGTCCTAACTATGGCTACACCTTC
clone size: .; V gene: TRBV28; J gene: TRBJ1-5; D gene: TRBD1; CDR3 protein: CASSFHSGGSNQPQHF; CDR3 DNA: TGTGCCAGCAGTTTCCACTCAGGGGGCAGCAATCAGCCCCAGCATTTT
clone size: .; V gene: TRBV11-3; J gene: TRBJ1-2; D gene: .; CDR3 protein: CASSLVAGLDYTF; CDR3 DNA: TGTGCCAGCAGCTTAGTAGCAGGGCTTGACTACACCTTC